This T cell receptor beta chain stems from a study of cytomegalovirus exposure and HLA in healthy donors. Study-level results: As immune exposure information, only CMV serostatus was available.

PCR used 60 Vbeta primers and 13 Jbeta primers. The assay was immunoSEQ multiplex PCR, and TCRdb's table has in-frame clones only and misses some. The sample has about 130,000 clones, 80% to 90% seen once. As for this clone: The antigen remains unidentified.

The CDR3 covers 17 residues. J gave up 7 bases and V 6 bases, and 12 bases lay outside the gene matches. Germline lookup yields CDR1 SNHLY and CDR2 FYNNEI. Sequencing input: PBMCs. The source of this sequence is a woman younger than 30 in good health and CMV-seropositive. This sequence joins TRBV2 and TRBJ2-3; the match to TRBD2 covers 14 bases. CDR3 region: CASSEMRLAGGRNTQYF. Here the CDR3 DNA reads TGTGCCAGCAGCGAAATGCGACTAGCGGGGGGGCGAAATACGCAGTATTTT.